This T cell receptor (beta chain) originates from a study of blood T cell repertoires in COVID-19 (dated by TCRdb to about 2020). Concerning the study at large: Samples from collaborators originated in the United States, Italy and Spain and spanned both the acute and convalescent phases of COVID-19. The material from the prospective study consisted of cDNA or gDNA derived from T cells, B-cell-depleted T cells, or PBMCs. Where HLA class I and class II types were available, the types were taken from metadata supplied by the sample provider, not from assay-based typing. The dataset comprised deeply sampled blood TCRbeta repertoires from subjects exposed to, actively infected with, or recovered from COVID-19. Samples were obtained from the ongoing ImmuneRACE study (first 160 participants) and from some 1,200 subjects provided by 6 global collaborators. A de-identified subject ID, COVID-19 status, age in years and sex were almost always included in the sample metadata. The repertoires were made available in a free public database intended to serve as a resource for research on the immune response to SARS-CoV-2. Summary of the overall study and its limitations: Clinical and demographic metadata were provided uncurated, with the amount varying by source and participant.

TCRbeta CDR3 regions were amplified from genomic DNA by means of the immunoSEQ Assay, a bias-controlled multiplex PCR. The study's processing was this. The number of nucleated cells in each sample was estimated from the amplification of reference gene primers within the assay. To quantify the absolute abundance of each unique TCRbeta CDR3 rearrangement, sequence reads were collapsed and filtered. For each sample, productive Simpson clonality was calculated as the square root of Simpson's diversity index over productive rearrangements. The clones in this table, taken by TCRdb from immuneACCESS, are in-frame only. Not every clone is retained; where verified, under half of the shortfall comes from an unresolved V gene, and the cause of the rest is unknown. V and J calls and clone size are as listed in that table; D and trimming were resolved from the DNA. This sample gives a few hundred thousand clones in total; more than 70% of them show up just once. Of the sample, 2% to 3% is held by the ten largest clones.

Participants in the prospective study were aged roughly 18 to 100 years, lived in about two dozen United States geographic areas, and enrolled through a virtual design. In the prospective study, cohorts were assigned on the basis of participant-reported clinical history obtained from a screening survey and a study questionnaire. In the prospective study, whole blood, serum and a nasopharyngeal or oropharyngeal swab were collected from each participant by mobile phlebotomists. Additional blood draws and questionnaires over an approximately two-month period could optionally be provided by prospective study participants. Blood samples from the prospective study were shipped frozen or at room temperature prior to DNA extraction. On this clone: What antigen it recognizes has not been identified. Within one base of it there is no much larger clone, and no base qualities were kept.

The germline V gene sets CDR1 to ENHRY and CDR2 to SYGVKD. The CDR3 runs 13 residues from the cysteine to the phenylalanine. Of the read, only the CDR3 DNA is kept; its 39 bases are in frame from base 1. Trimming costs V 10 bases and J 5 bases, and their ends lie 17 bases apart. The sequence came from a middle-aged woman with acute COVID-19. The sample was PBMCs or T cells enriched from blood (not recorded which). The V gene is TRBV10-3 and the J gene is TRBJ1-2, with no D gene named confidently. The CDR3 reads CATKNPAGYGYTF. The sequenced DNA is TGTGCCACTAAAAACCCGGCGGGATATGGCTACACCTTC.